This T cell receptor (beta chain) was sequenced during a study of blood T cell repertoires in COVID-19. Study overall: Spain, Italy and the United States supplied samples that represented acute and convalescent COVID-19. Sources were T cells, B-cell-depleted T cells, or PBMCs; the material itself was cDNA or gDNA.

Using immunoSEQ multiplex PCR, the repertoire was profiled, and TCRdb retains in-frame clones only, with some absent. The sample carries about 220,000 clones, about 80% recorded once. Germline CDR1 and CDR2: LNHNV and YYDKDF (reference sequence). The CDR3 length is 13 residues. The ends lost 4 bases at V and 9 bases at J; junction bases unmatched: 6. The chain carries TRBV15 and TRBJ1-5; 7 positions match TRBD1. Sample: peripheral blood. This clonotype originated in an older woman with acute or convalescent COVID-19. In nucleotides, the CDR3 is TGTGCCACCAGCACAGACAGGGCAAGGCCCCAGCATTTT. It is translated as CATSTDRARPQHF.